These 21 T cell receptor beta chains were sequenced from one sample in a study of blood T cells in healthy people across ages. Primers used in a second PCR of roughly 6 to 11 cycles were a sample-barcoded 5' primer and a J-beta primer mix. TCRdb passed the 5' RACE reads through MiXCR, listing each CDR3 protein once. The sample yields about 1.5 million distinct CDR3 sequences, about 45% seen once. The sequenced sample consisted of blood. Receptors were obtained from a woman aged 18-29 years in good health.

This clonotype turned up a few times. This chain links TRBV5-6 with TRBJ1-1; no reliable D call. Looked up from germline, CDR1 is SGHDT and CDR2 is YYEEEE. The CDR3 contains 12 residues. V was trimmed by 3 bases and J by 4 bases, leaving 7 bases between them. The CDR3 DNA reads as TGTGCCAGCAGCTCGGTGGGCACTGAAGCTTTCTTT. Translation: CASSSVGTEAFF.

The CDR3 here is CASSHDQGSPLHF. CDR3 in DNA: TGTGCCAGCAGCCATGATCAAGGTTCACCCCTCCACTTT. This chain uses TRBV14 with TRBJ1-6; D remains ambiguous. From germline, CDR1 is SGHDN and CDR2 FVKESK. Trimming pared 3 bases from V and 9 bases from J, leaving 9 bases between. This CDR3 has 13 amino acids.

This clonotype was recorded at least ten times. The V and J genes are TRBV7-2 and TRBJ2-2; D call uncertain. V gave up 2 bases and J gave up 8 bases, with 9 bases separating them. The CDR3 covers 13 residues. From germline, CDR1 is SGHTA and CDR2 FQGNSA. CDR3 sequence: CASSLNREGELFF. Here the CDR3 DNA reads TGTGCCAGCAGCTTAAATAGGGAAGGGGAGCTGTTTTTT.

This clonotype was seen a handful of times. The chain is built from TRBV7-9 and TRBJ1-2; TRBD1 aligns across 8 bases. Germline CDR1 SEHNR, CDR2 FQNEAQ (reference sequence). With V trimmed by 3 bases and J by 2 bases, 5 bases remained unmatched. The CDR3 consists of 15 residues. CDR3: CASSLTGEENYGYTF. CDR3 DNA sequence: TGTGCCAGCAGCTTGACAGGGGAGGAGAACTATGGCTACACCTTC. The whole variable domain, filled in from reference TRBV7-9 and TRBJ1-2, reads DTGVSQNPRHKITKRGQNVTFRCDPISEHNRLYWYRQTLGQGPEFLTYFQNEAQLEKSRLLSDRFSAERPKGSFSTLEIQRTEQGDSAMYLCASSLTGEENYGYTFGSGTRLTVV.

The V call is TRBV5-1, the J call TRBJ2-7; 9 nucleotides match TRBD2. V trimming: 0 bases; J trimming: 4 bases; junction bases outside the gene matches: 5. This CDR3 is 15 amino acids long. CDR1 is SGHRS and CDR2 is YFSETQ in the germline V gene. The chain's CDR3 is CASSLGTSAGYEQYF. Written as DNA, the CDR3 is TGCGCCAGCAGCTTGGGGACTAGCGCGGGATACGAGCAGTACTTC.

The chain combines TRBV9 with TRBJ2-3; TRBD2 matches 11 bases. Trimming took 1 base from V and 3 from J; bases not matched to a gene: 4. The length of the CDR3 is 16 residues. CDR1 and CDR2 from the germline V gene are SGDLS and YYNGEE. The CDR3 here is CASSVWASGGTDTQYF. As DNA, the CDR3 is TGTGCCAGCAGCGTATGGGCTAGCGGGGGGACAGATACGCAGTATTTT.

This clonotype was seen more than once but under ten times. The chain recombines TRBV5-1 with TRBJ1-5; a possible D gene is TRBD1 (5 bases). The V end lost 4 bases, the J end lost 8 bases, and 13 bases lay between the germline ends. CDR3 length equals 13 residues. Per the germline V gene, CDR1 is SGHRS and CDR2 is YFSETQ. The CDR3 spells CASSVGGSEPQHF. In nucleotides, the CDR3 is TGCGCCAGCAGCGTCGGGGGATCTGAGCCCCAGCATTTT.

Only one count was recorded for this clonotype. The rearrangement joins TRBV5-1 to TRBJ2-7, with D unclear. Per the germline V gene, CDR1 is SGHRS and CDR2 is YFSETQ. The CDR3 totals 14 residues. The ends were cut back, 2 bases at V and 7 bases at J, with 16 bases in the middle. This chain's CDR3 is CASSFYDKYNEQYF. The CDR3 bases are TGCGCCAGCAGCTTCTATGACAAATACAATGAGCAGTACTTC.

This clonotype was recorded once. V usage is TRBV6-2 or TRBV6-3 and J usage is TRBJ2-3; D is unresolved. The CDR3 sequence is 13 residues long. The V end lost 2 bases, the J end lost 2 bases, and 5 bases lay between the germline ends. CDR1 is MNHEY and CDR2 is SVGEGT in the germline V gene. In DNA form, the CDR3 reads TGTGCCAGCAGTTACACCCTCACAGATACGCAGTATTTT. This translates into CASSYTLTDTQYF.

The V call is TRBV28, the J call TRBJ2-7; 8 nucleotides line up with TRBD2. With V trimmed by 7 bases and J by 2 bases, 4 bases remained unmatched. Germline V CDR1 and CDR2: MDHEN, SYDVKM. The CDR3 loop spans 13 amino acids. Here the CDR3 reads CASKTSETYEQYF. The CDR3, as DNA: TGTGCCAGCAAGACTAGCGAGACCTACGAGCAGTACTTC.

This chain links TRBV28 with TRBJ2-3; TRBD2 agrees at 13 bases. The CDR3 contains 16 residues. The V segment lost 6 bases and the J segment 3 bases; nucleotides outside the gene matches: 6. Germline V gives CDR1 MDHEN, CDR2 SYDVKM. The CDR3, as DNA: TGTGCCAGCAGGGGGGCGACTAGCGGGAGGACAGATACGCAGTATTTT. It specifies CASRGATSGRTDTQYF.

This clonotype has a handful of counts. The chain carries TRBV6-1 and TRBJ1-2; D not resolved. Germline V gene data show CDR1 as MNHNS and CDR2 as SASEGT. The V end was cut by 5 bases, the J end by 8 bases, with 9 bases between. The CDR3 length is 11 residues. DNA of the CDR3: TGTGCCAGCAGTCGCCGGGGAGGCTACACCTTC. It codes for CASSRRGGYTF.

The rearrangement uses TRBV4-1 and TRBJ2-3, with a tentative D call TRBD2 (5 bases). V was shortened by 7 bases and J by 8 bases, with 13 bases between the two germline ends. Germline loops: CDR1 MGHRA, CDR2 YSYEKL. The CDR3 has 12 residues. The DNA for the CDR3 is TGCGCCAGCACTGCCCCTCGGGGTACGCAGTATTTT. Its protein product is CASTAPRGTQYF.

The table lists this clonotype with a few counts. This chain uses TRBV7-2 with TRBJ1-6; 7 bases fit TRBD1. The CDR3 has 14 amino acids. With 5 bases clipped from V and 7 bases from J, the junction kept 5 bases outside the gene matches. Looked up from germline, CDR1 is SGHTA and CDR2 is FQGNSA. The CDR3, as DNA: TGTGCCAGCAGCCAGGGACAGCTAAATTCACCCCTCCACTTT. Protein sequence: CASSQGQLNSPLHF.

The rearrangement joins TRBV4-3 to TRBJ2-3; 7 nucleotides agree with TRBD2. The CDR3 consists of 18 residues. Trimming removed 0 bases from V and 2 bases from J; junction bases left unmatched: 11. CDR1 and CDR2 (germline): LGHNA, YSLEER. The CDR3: CASSQDRPIGGITDTQYF. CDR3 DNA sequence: TGCGCCAGCAGCCAAGATCGGCCCATCGGGGGGATCACAGATACGCAGTATTTT.

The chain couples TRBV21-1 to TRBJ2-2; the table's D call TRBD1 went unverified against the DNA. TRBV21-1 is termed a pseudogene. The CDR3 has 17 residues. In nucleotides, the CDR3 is TGTGCCAGCAGCGCTCTCAAGGGACAGGAGAACACCGGGGAGCTGTTTTTT. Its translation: CASSALKGQENTGELFF.

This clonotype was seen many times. The chain's CDR3 is CASSLDRGTEAFF. In DNA, the CDR3 is TGTGCCAGCAGCCTGGACAGGGGAACTGAAGCTTTCTTT. The chain is built from TRBV12-3 or TRBV12-4 and TRBJ1-1; 9 bases fit TRBD1. CDR3 length: 13 amino acids. J gave up 5 bases and V 6 bases, and 4 bases lay outside the gene matches.

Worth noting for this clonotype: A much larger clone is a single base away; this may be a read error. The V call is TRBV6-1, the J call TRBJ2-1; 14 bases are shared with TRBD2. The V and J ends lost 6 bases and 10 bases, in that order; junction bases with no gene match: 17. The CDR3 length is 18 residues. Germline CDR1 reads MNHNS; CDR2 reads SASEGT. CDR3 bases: TGTGCCAGCAGCCTTACCGGGACTAGCGGGGGTACTCCCCTGGAGCAGTTCTTC. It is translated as CASSLTGTSGGTPLEQFF.

This chain's CDR3 is CASSPQTGTNTGELFF. CDR3 DNA: TGCGCCAGCAGCCCACAGACAGGGACGAACACCGGGGAGCTGTTTTTT. V usage is TRBV5-1 and J usage is TRBJ2-2, with 7 nucleotides matching TRBD1. V lost 4 bases, J lost 0 bases, and 6 bases stayed unmatched. The CDR3 is 16 amino acids. Germline CDR1 and CDR2: SGHRS and YFSETQ.

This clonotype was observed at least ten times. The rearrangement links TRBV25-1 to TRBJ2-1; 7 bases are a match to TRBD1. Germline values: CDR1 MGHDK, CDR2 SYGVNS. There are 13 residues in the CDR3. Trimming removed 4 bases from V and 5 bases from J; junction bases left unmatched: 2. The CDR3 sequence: CASSAGTDNEQFF. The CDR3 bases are TGTGCCAGCAGTGCCGGGACAGACAATGAGCAGTTCTTC.

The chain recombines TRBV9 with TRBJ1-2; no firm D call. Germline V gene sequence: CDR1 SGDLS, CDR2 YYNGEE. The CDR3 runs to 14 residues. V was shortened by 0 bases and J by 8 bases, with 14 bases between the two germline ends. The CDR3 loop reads CASSVGHTSGGYTF. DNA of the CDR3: TGTGCCAGCAGCGTAGGACATACCTCGGGAGGCTACACCTTC.